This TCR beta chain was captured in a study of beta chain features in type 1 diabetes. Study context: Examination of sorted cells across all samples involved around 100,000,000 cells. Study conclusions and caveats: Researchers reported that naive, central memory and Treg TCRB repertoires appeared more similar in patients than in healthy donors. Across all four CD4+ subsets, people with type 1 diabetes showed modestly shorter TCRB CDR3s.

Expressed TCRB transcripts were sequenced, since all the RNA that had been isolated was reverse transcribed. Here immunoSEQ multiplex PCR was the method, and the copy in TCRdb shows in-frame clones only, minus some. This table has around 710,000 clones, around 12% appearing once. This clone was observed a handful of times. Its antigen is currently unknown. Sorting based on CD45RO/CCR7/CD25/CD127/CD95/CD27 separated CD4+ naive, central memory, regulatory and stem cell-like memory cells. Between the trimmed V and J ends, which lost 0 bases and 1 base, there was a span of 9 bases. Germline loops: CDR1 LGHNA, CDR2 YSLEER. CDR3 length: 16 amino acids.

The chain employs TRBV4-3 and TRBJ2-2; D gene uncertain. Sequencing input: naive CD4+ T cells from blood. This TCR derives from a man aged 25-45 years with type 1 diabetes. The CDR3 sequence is CASSQDRMRNTGELFF. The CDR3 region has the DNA TGCGCCAGCAGCCAAGATCGTATGCGGAACACCGGGGAGCTGTTTTTT.